Reported below is one T cell receptor (beta chain). Its antigen is as yet unknown. This entry belongs to a study of blood T cells in healthy people across ages. The authors ran a second PCR of 7 to 11 cycles using a sample-barcoded 5' primer and a J-beta primer mix. TCRdb itself ran the 5' RACE reads through MiXCR, one entry per CDR3 protein. The data hold about 1.4 million distinct CDR3 sequences, with approximately 59% observed a single time. The donors, all healthy, were Caucasians living in Russia, aged roughly 6 to 90. The CDR3 has 13 amino acids. Germline V lookup: CDR1 SGHDT, CDR2 YYEEEE. V was clipped by 4 bases and J by 6 bases, with 12 bases between them. General study results and limits: Shifts in expanded clonotypes may have been confounded by donor CMV status, which was unknown. Total diversity from one million sequenced T cells was likely underestimated.

The receptor was isolated from a young man in good health. Material: blood. The chain has TRBV5-6 and TRBJ2-3; no definite D call. CDR3 loop: CASSRRILDTQYF. The CDR3 DNA is TGTGCCAGCAGCCGTCGGATTCTGGATACGCAGTATTTT.